This entry concerns a single T cell receptor (beta chain). Its target is not known. This sample stems from a study of T cells after yellow fever vaccination. Study in general: Fractions containing few cells were prepared with SMART-Seq v4 Ultra Low Input.

Study results and limitations: The secondary T-cell response peaked on day 5, not day 15, but was weaker. After the booster, 96% of CD4 and about nine tenths of CD8 primary-response clones were re-detected.

TCRdb re-called the 5' RACE reads with MiXCR, one entry per CDR3 protein. The sample shows 510,000 or so distinct CDR3 sequences, roughly a fifth of them seen only once. Deletions cut 5 bases from V and 8 bases from J, with 16 bases between. The CDR3 is made up of 14 amino acids. The germline gives CDR1 MNHEY, CDR2 SMNVEV (reference sequence). This TCR was sampled from a man aged 25-45 years who received the YFV17D yellow fever vaccine. The chain couples TRBV27 to TRBJ2-1, with TRBD1 as a possible D gene (5 bases). Sequenced material: PBMCs, taken 15 days after the yellow fever booster vaccination. The CDR3 loop reads CASSLGAISDEQFF. The CDR3 DNA is TGTGCCAGCAGTCTAGGGGCTATCTCGGATGAGCAGTTCTTC.